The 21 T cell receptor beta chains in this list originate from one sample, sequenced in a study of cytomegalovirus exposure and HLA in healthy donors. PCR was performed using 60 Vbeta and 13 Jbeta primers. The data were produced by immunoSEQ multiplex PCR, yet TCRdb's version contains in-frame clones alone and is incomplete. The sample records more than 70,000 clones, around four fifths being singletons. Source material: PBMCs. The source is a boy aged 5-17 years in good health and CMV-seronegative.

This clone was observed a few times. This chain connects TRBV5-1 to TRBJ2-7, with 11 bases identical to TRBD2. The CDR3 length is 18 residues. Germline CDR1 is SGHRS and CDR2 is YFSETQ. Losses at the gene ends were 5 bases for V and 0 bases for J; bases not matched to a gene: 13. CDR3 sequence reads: CASRTGTSGVLSSYEQYF. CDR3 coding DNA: TGCGCCAGCAGAACCGGGACTAGCGGCGTACTGAGCTCCTACGAGCAGTACTTC. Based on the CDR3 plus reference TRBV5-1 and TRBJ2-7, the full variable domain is KAGVTQTPRYLIKTRGQQVTLSCSPISGHRSVSWYQQTPGQGLQFLFEYFSETQRNKGNFPGRFSGRQFSNSRSEMNVSTLELGDSALYLCASRTGTSGVLSSYEQYFGPGTRLTVT.

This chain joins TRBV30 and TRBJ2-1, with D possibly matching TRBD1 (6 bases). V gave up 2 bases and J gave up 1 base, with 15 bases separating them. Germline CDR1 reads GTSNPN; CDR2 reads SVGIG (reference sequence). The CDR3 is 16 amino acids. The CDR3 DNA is TGTGCCTGGAGTCTCCCCGGGACACTATCCTACAATGAGCAGTTCTTC. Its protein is CAWSLPGTLSYNEQFF. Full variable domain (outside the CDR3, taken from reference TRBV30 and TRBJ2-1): SQTIHQWPATLVQPVGSPLSLECTVEGTSNPNLYWYRQAAGRGLQLLFYSVGIGQISSEVPQNLSASRPQDRQFILSSKKLLLSDSGFYLCAWSLPGTLSYNEQFFGPGTRLTVL.

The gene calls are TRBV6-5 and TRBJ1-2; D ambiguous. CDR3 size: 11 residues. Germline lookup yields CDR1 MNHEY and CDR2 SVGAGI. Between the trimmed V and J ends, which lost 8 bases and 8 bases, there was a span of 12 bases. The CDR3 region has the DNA TGTGCCAGCGCAACTAGTGAGGGCTACACCTTC. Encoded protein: CASATSEGYTF.

CDR3 in amino acids: CASTRGNTIYF. As DNA, the CDR3 is TGTGCCAGCACTCGTGGAAACACCATATATTTT. This chain joins TRBV9 and TRBJ1-3; D gene ambiguous. The germline V gene encodes CDR1 SGDLS and CDR2 YYNGEE. Deletions cut 6 bases from V and 3 bases from J, with 4 bases between. CDR3 length: 11 residues.

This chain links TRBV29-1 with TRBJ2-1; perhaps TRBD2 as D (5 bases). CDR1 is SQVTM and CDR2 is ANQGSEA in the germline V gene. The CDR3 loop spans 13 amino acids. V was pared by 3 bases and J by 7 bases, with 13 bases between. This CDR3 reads CSVDRGLRNEQFF. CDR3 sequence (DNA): TGCAGCGTTGACCGGGGATTGAGAAATGAGCAGTTCTTC.

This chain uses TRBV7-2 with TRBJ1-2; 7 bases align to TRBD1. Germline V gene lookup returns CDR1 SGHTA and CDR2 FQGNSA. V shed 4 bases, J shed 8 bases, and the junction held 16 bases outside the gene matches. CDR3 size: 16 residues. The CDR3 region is CASSSRTGPQSRGYTF. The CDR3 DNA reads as TGTGCCAGCAGCTCCCGGACAGGTCCCCAAAGCCGGGGCTACACCTTC. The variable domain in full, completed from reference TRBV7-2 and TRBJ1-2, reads GAGVSQSPSNKVTEKGKDVELRCDPISGHTALYWYRQSLGQGLEFLIYFQGNSAPDKSGLPSDRFSAERTGGSVSTLTIQRTQQEDSAVYLCASSSRTGPQSRGYTFGSGTRLTVV.

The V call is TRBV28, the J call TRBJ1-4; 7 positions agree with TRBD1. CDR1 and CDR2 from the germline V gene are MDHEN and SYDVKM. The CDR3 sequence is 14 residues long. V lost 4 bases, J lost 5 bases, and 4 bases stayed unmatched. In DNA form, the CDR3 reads TGTGCCAGCAGTTCGGGACAGCCAAATGAAAAACTGTTTTTT. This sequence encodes CASSSGQPNEKLFF.

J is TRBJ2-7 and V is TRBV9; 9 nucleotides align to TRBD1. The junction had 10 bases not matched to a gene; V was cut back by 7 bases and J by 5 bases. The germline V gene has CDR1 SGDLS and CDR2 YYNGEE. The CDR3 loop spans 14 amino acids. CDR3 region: CASAIGTGKNEQYF. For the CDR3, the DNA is TGTGCCAGCGCGATTGGGACAGGGAAAAACGAGCAGTACTTC.

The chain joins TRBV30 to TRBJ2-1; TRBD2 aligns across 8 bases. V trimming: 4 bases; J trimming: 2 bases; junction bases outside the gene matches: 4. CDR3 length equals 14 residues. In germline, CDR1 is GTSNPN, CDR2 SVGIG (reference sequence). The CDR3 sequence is CAWNGAGAYNEQFF. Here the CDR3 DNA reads TGTGCCTGGAATGGAGCGGGGGCCTACAATGAGCAGTTCTTC.

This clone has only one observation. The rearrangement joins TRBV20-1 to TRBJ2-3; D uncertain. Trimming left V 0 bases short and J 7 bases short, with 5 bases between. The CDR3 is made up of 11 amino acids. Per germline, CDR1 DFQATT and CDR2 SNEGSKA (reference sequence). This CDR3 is CSARDTHTQYF. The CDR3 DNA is TGCAGTGCTAGAGACACTCATACGCAGTATTTT.

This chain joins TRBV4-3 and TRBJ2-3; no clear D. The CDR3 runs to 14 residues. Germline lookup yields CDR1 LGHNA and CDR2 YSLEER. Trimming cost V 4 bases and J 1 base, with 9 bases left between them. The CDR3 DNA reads TGCGCCAGCAGCCCCCGAGTGGGCACAGATACGCAGTATTTT. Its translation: CASSPRVGTDTQYF.

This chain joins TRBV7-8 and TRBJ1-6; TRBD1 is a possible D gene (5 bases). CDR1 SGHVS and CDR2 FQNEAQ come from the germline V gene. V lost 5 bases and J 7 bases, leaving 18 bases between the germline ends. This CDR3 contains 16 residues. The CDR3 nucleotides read TGTGCCAGCAGCCCGTCGGGGGAACCGGTAAATTCACCCCTCCACTTT. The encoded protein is CASSPSGEPVNSPLHF.

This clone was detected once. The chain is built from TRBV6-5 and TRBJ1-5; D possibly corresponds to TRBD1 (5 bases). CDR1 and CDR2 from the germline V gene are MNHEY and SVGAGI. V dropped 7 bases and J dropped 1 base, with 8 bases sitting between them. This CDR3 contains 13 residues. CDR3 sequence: CASTRASNQPQHF. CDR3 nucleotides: TGTGCCAGCACCAGGGCCAGCAATCAGCCCCAGCATTTT.

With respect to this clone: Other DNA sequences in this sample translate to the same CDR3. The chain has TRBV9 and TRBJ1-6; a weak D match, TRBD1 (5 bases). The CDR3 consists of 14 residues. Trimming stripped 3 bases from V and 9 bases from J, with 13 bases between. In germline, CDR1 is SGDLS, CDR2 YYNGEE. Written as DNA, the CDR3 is TGTGCCAGCAGCGCCCGCGGGGGTAGTTCACCCCTCCACTTT. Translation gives CASSARGGSSPLHF.

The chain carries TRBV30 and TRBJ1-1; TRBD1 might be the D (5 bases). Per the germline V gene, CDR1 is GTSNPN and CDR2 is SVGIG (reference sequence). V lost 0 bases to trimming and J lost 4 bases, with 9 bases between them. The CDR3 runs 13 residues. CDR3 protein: CAWSVGGATEAFF. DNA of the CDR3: TGTGCCTGGAGTGTAGGCGGGGCCACTGAAGCTTTCTTT.

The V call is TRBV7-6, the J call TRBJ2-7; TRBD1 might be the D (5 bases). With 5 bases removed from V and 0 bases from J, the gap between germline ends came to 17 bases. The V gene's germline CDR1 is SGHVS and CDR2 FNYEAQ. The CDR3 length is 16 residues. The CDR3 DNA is TGTGCCAGCAGCGGCAAGGGGTTCCGAAACTCCTACGAGCAGTACTTC. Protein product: CASSGKGFRNSYEQYF.

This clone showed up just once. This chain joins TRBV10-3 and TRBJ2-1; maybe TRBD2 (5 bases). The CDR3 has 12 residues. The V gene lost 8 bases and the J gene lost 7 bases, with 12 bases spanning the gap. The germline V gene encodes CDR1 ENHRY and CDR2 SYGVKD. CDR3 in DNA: TGTGCCATCCGCCCCGAGCGGAATGAGCAGTTCTTC. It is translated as CAIRPERNEQFF.

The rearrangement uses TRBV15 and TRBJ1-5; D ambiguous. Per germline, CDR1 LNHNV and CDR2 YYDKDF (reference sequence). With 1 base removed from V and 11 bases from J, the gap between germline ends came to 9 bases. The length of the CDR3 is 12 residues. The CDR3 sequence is CATSRGKRAQHF. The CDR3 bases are TGTGCCACCAGCAGAGGCAAACGGGCCCAGCATTTT.

The chain's CDR3 is CASSPSGTRVVEQYF. Here the CDR3 DNA reads TGTGCCAGTAGTCCTTCCGGGACTAGAGTCGTCGAGCAGTACTTC. The chain joins TRBV19 to TRBJ2-7; 8 bases line up with TRBD2. V trimming: 5 bases; J trimming: 6 bases; junction bases outside the gene matches: 12. The CDR3 sequence is 15 residues long. CDR1 LNHDA and CDR2 SQIVND come from the germline V gene (reference sequence).

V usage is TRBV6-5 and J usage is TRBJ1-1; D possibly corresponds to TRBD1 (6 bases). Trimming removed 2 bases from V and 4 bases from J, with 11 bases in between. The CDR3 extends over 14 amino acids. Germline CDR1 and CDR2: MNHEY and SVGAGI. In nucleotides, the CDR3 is TGTGCCAGCAGTTACGGACAGCAGTTCACTGAAGCTTTCTTT. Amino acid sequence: CASSYGQQFTEAFF.

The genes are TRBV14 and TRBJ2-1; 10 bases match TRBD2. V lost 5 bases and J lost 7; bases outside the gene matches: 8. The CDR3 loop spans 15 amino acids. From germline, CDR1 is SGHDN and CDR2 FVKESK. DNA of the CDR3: TGTGCCAGCAGCAACCTAGCGGGAGCCACAAATGAGCAGTTCTTC. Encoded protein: CASSNLAGATNEQFF.